The 17 T cell receptor beta chains below were found in one sample sequenced in a study of brain T cells in children with intractable seizures. Sequenced by immunoSEQ multiplex PCR; TCRdb stores in-frame clones only, minus some. The repertoire includes about 340,000 clones, over 90% of them detected once, and 5.5% to 6% sits in the top ten. The time point: blood from clinic visit 5 months post-surgery; TSC patient then seizure free. The input for sequencing was peripheral blood, taken roughly 5 months after surgery. The receptors originated from a boy in the first two years of life with tuberous sclerosis and intractable seizures.

A word on this clone: Other DNA variants within this sample encode the same CDR3. This chain links TRBV9 with TRBJ2-7; 9 bases are a match to TRBD2. The germline V gene encodes CDR1 SGDLS and CDR2 YYNGEE. J gave up 2 bases and V 4 bases, and 10 bases lay outside the gene matches. CDR3 size: 16 residues. The DNA of the CDR3 is TGTGCCAGCAGCAAGACAGGCGGGGGGGGAGCCTACGAGCAGTACTTC. Amino acid sequence: CASSKTGGGGAYEQYF.

V usage is TRBV19 and J usage is TRBJ2-7, with 11 bases aligning to TRBD1. J lost 3 bases, V lost 10 bases, and 11 bases had no gene match. CDR3 length: 15 amino acids. The germline V gene has CDR1 LNHDA and CDR2 SQIVND (reference sequence). The CDR3 loop reads CATGDWTGGLYEQYF. As DNA, the CDR3 is TGTGCCACCGGGGACTGGACAGGGGGCCTCTACGAGCAGTACTTC.

This chain connects TRBV5-5 to TRBJ2-7; TRBD1 agrees at 7 bases. The junction had 6 bases not matched to a gene; V was cut back by 1 base and J by 2 bases. The germline V gene encodes CDR1 SGHKS and CDR2 YYEKEE (reference sequence). This CDR3 is 15 amino acids long. The CDR3 DNA follows: TGTGCCAGCAGCTTGTTTGGACAGGCTACCTACGAGCAGTACTTC. Its translation: CASSLFGQATYEQYF.

The chain carries TRBV4-1 and TRBJ2-1; D gene ambiguous. With 1 base removed from V and 7 bases from J, the gap between germline ends came to 8 bases. Germline V gene sequence: CDR1 MGHRA, CDR2 YSYEKL. This CDR3 comprises 13 residues. DNA of the CDR3: TGCGCCAGCAGCCAAGCTCGGAGAAATGAGCAGTTCTTC. It translates to CASSQARRNEQFF.

The chain uses TRBV18 and TRBJ1-6, with D hard to call. Trimming took 4 bases from V and 1 from J, leaving 14 bases between them. CDR1 and CDR2 from the germline V gene are KGHSH and LQKENI. The CDR3 has 17 residues. DNA of the CDR3: TGTGCCAGCTCACAACCGCCCGACATATCCTATAATTCACCCCTCCACTTT. It codes for CASSQPPDISYNSPLHF.

The rearrangement joins TRBV7-9 to TRBJ1-2; 8 bases fit TRBD1. Germline-derived CDR1 and CDR2 are SEHNR and FQNEAQ (reference sequence). This CDR3 has 16 amino acids. V dropped 1 base and J dropped 3; count of bases not matched to a gene: 7. The CDR3 loop is CASSLGQTGVDYGYTF. The CDR3 DNA is TGTGCCAGCAGCTTAGGTCAGACAGGGGTGGACTATGGCTACACCTTC.

V and J are TRBV3-1 (or the pseudogene TRBV3-2) and TRBJ2-2, with 7 bases matching TRBD1. The germline CDR1 and CDR2 sequences are LGHDT and YNNKEL (reference sequence). The CDR3 sequence is 16 residues long. After removal of 4 bases from V and 4 bases from J, the junction contained 9 bases not matched to a gene. CDR3 sequence (DNA): TGTGCCAGCAGCCTACGACAGGGAGCGACCACCGGGGAGCTGTTTTTT. It is translated as CASSLRQGATTGELFF.

The V call is TRBV2, the J call TRBJ2-1, with unresolved D. Germline V gene sequence: CDR1 SNHLY, CDR2 FYNNEI. The CDR3 consists of 15 residues. Trimming took 8 bases from V and 0 from J, leaving 14 bases between them. The CDR3 nucleotides read TGTGCCAGCTCGGCGGAAGCTAGCTCCTACAATGAGCAGTTCTTC. It encodes CASSAEASSYNEQFF.

The CDR3 bases are TGCGCCAGCAGCCTAGAGCCCTCCTACGAGCAGTACTTC. Its translation is CASSLEPSYEQYF. This chain uses TRBV4-1 with TRBJ2-7; no clear D. Germline lookup yields CDR1 MGHRA and CDR2 YSYEKL. The CDR3 is 13 amino acids. V was pared by 4 bases and J by 0 bases, with 7 bases between.

V is TRBV6-2 or TRBV6-3 and J is TRBJ2-2, with 10 bases lining up with TRBD2. Germline loops: CDR1 MNHEY, CDR2 SVGEGT. This CDR3 has 16 amino acids. V was pared by 4 bases and J by 5 bases, with 7 bases of the junction left unmatched. As DNA, the CDR3 is TGTGCCAGCAGTTGGAGCGGGAGGGCCGGGACCGGGGAGCTGTTTTTT. This translates into CASSWSGRAGTGELFF.

CDR3 DNA sequence: TGTGCCAGCAGCTCCGCGGAAAGCTCCTATAATTCACCCCTCCACTTT. This encodes CASSSAESSYNSPLHF. This chain connects TRBV13 to TRBJ1-6; no clear D gene. This CDR3 spans 16 amino acids. The germline V gene has CDR1 PRHDT and CDR2 FYEKMQ (reference sequence). V lost 4 bases to trimming and J lost 0 bases, with 10 bases between them.

In its sample, this clone was seen once. CDR3 DNA: TGTGCCAGCAGCTTAGCAGGGGCCGGAAACACCATATATTTT. This translates into CASSLAGAGNTIYF. The chain couples TRBV7-9 to TRBJ1-3, with D tentatively TRBD1 (5 bases). Deletions cut 0 bases from V and 4 bases from J, with 7 bases between. Germline V gene sequence: CDR1 SEHNR, CDR2 FQNEAQ (reference sequence). This CDR3 comprises 14 residues.

This chain links TRBV21-1 with TRBJ2-3; no DNA check was done on the table's D call, TRBD2. TRBV21-1 is a recognized pseudogene. The CDR3 has 16 amino acids. CDR3 residues: CASSKKSLAETDTQYF. The CDR3 DNA sequence: TGTGCCAGCAGCAAAAAATCCCTAGCGGAAACAGATACGCAGTATTTT.

V gene TRBV9 combines with J gene TRBJ1-2; D perhaps matches TRBD1 (5 bases). CDR1 and CDR2 (germline): SGDLS, YYNGEE. This CDR3 spans 14 amino acids. Trimming took 4 bases from V and 1 from J, leaving 11 bases between them. Here the CDR3 reads CASSPRGLNYGYTF. In DNA form, the CDR3 reads TGTGCCAGCAGCCCCCGGGGACTTAACTATGGCTACACCTTC.

The chain is built from TRBV6-5 and TRBJ1-2, with D possibly being TRBD1 (5 bases). Deletions cut 2 bases from V and 7 bases from J, with 11 bases between. The CDR3 contains 13 residues. Germline V gene data show CDR1 as MNHEY and CDR2 as SVGAGI. The CDR3 sequence is CASSYRGTGGYTF. In DNA, the CDR3 is TGTGCCAGCAGTTACCGGGGGACGGGTGGCTACACCTTC.

The V and J genes are TRBV6-1 and TRBJ2-2; 8 bases map to TRBD1. Germline trimming cut 2 bases from V and 0 bases from J; bases unmatched to any gene: 2. The CDR3 consists of 16 residues. Germline V CDR1 and CDR2: MNHNS, SASEGT. CDR3 DNA: TGTGCCAGCAGTGAACAGGGGGCCTCGAACACCGGGGAGCTGTTTTTT. Translating gives CASSEQGASNTGELFF.

The chain has TRBV3-1 (or the pseudogene TRBV3-2) and TRBJ1-2; D is possibly TRBD1 (6 bases). The V gene lost 4 bases and the J gene lost 3 bases, with 12 bases spanning the gap. The CDR3 is made up of 14 amino acids. Germline V lookup: CDR1 LGHDT, CDR2 YNNKEL (reference sequence). CDR3 in amino acids: CASSPGTRYYGYTF. The CDR3 DNA reads as TGTGCCAGCAGCCCCGGGACACGATACTATGGCTACACCTTC.